Here is one TCR beta chain with its context. What it binds is unknown. TCRdb independently ran MiXCR on the RT-PCR reads; one entry per CDR3 protein. The sample carries just over 300,000 distinct CDR3 sequences, roughly 22% recorded once. This sample is part of a study of response to subunit inactivated influenza vaccine. The study's findings and limits: Authors suggested few new T cells are recruited by each seasonal influenza vaccination.

After removal of 9 bases from V and 1 base from J, the junction contained 12 bases not matched to a gene. Germline loops: CDR1 ENHRY, CDR2 SYGVKD. The CDR3 extends over 16 amino acids. This chain uses TRBV10-3 with TRBJ1-2, with 9 bases fitting TRBD1. The source was PBMCs from blood, collected about 20 months after vaccination. This receptor was identified in a man aged 45 to 75 who received an inactivated influenza vaccine. In DNA, the CDR3 is TGTGCCATTACACCTAGCGACAGGGGGAATAACTATGGCTACACCTTC. Translation gives CAITPSDRGNNYGYTF.